This TCR beta chain was found in a study of shared clonotypes between healthy human individuals. Findings and limits, study-wide: Against clonotypes common to all four donors, non-shared ones had lower generation probabilities.

The DNA input per sorted-subset replicate PCR was 200 ng, corresponding to 30,000 or so T cell genomes. Some clones are missing from TCRdb's copy, which holds only in-frame ones; the method was immunoSEQ multiplex PCR. Here the sample spans about 1 million clones, approximately 70% being singletons. Subsets obtained from CD4+ cells comprised CD45RA+ naive and CD45RA-negative memory cells. This clone was seen repeatedly, ten times or more. Antigen: not known. CDR1 is SNHLY and CDR2 is FYNNEI in the germline V gene. The ends were cut back, 6 bases at V and 5 bases at J, with 16 bases in the middle. The CDR3 runs to 14 residues.

The V gene is TRBV2, the J gene TRBJ1-1, with D perhaps matching TRBD1 (5 bases). The TCR was taken from a man younger than 35 in good health. The source material was memory CD4+ T cells sorted from blood. Regarding subset: CD45RA-negative fraction. The CDR3: CASREQVVGTEAFF. The CDR3 DNA follows: TGTGCCAGCAGGGAACAGGTCGTCGGGACTGAAGCTTTCTTT. The full variable domain, completed using reference TRBV2 and TRBJ1-1, is EPEVTQTPSHQVTQMGQEVILRCVPISNHLYFYWYRQILGQKVEFLVSFYNNEISEKSEIFDDQFSVERPDGSNFTLKIRSTKLEDSAMYFCASREQVVGTEAFFGQGTRLTVV.